The clone carrying this T cell receptor beta chain was seen a few times. Its antigen is undetermined. Healthy Caucasian individuals made up all the donors. TCRdb itself ran the 5' RACE reads through MiXCR, one entry per CDR3 protein. This sample yields 200,000 to 250,000 distinct CDR3 sequences, of which 6.5% are seen a single time; roughly 15% belongs to the top ten. The data were obtained in a study of identical twins. Study findings and constraints: Conclusions relied on cross-sectional statistical analysis, not following the same donors.

The CDR3 extends over 13 amino acids. V was clipped by 2 bases and J by 0 bases, with 5 bases between them. Germline CDR1 reads SEHNR; CDR2 reads FQNEAQ (reference sequence). This sample also belongs to another study, concerning T cells expressing NK-cell markers. Per that study: The contribution of dominant NKG2C+ clonotypes to CD8+ T cells in several donors was roughly 1.0-7.5%. Also leading the CD3+CD56-NKG2C+ fraction in a few donors were these clonotypes.

This clonotype was sampled from a woman aged 18-35 years in good health. This sequence joins TRBV7-9 and TRBJ2-7; D call uncertain. Sequencing was done on a sample of CD8+ T cells sorted from blood. The CDR3 loop is CASSLSHSYEQYF. DNA for the CDR3: TGTGCCAGCAGCTTATCGCACTCCTACGAGCAGTACTTC.